The 15 T cell receptor beta chains presented below share a single source sample, sequenced in a study of human T cells and chemical hapten exposure. TCRdb called the RACE reads again in MiXCR, with one record for every CDR3 protein. The sample holds 130,000 or so distinct CDR3 sequences; approximately 9.5% are singletons and the top ten take 1.5% to 2%. The time point is: healthy volunteer bleed at 2 weeks. Extraction of total RNA was performed on unfractionated whole blood. Sequencing was performed on whole blood. Source of these receptors: a male donor in good health. Some clones in this sample may be carry-over from other donors' samples.

The genes are TRBV11-3 and TRBJ2-3, with 10 bases matching TRBD2. The V and J ends lost 5 bases and 5 bases, in that order; junction bases with no gene match: 4. From germline, CDR1 is SGHNT and CDR2 YENEEA. The CDR3 is made up of 14 amino acids. CDR3 nucleotide sequence: TGTGCCAGCAGCCGGACTAGCGGATTAGATACGCAGTATTTT. Encoded protein: CASSRTSGLDTQYF.

The table lists this clonotype with a few counts. This chain connects TRBV29-1 to TRBJ2-7, with D possibly being TRBD1 or TRBD2 (6 bases each). Germline-derived CDR1 and CDR2 are SQVTM and ANQGSEA. This CDR3 is built from 15 residues. V lost 4 bases to trimming and J lost 2 bases, with 18 bases between them. CDR3 nucleotides: TGCAGCGTTGGTGTCGGGTGGGGGGCCACCTACGAGCAGTACTTC. Protein sequence: CSVGVGWGATYEQYF.

This clonotype appeared many times. CDR3 nucleotides: TGCAGCGTTGGGTCCGGGGATGAGCAGTTCTTC. It codes for CSVGSGDEQFF. V usage is TRBV29-1 and J usage is TRBJ2-1, with D perhaps TRBD2 (5 bases). Germline values: CDR1 SQVTM, CDR2 ANQGSEA. The germline V and J ends were trimmed by 4 bases and 8 bases, with 9 bases remaining between them. The CDR3 consists of 11 residues.

This clonotype was counted between two and nine times. This chain uses TRBV12-3 or TRBV12-4 with TRBJ1-5; D is possibly TRBD1 (6 bases). The CDR3 consists of 13 residues. Trimming left V 5 bases short and J 8 bases short, with 13 bases between. DNA for the CDR3: TGTGCCAGCAGTATTGGACAGTGGGAGCCCCAGCATTTT. Amino acid sequence: CASSIGQWEPQHF.

This clonotype was found many times. CDR3 DNA sequence: TGCAGCGTTGAGATGGGGGCGCAGGAAAAACTGTTTTTT. As protein: CSVEMGAQEKLFF. This rearrangement joins TRBV29-1 to TRBJ1-4, with a possible D match to TRBD1 (6 bases). CDR3 length equals 13 residues. V was shortened by 3 bases and J by 8 bases, with 13 bases between the two germline ends. Germline V CDR1 and CDR2: SQVTM, ANQGSEA.

This clonotype was detected many times. The chain employs TRBV6-5 and TRBJ2-5; a possible D gene is TRBD1 (5 bases). The CDR3 spans 16 residues. Germline-derived CDR1 and CDR2 are MNHEY and SVGAGI. V lost 0 bases and J lost 5, with 16 bases in between. DNA of the CDR3: TGTGCCAGCAGTTACTCCCCCATAAAGGGGTTGGAGACCCAGTACTTC. Translated: CASSYSPIKGLETQYF.

This clonotype was recorded a few times. This rearrangement joins TRBV7-6 to TRBJ2-2; tentatively, D is TRBD2 (6 bases). V was shortened by 1 base and J by 5 bases, with 20 bases between the two germline ends. The CDR3 runs to 18 residues. Germline assignment: CDR1 SGHVS and CDR2 FNYEAQ. The CDR3 DNA reads as TGTGCCAGCAGCTTAGGGAAGGGAGCGGGCGTTCTTACCGGGGAGCTGTTTTTT. This sequence encodes CASSLGKGAGVLTGELFF.

The V call is TRBV6-1, the J call TRBJ2-1, with 9 bases identical to TRBD2. The CDR3 is made up of 18 amino acids. Germline-derived CDR1 and CDR2 are MNHNS and SASEGT. J was trimmed by 2 bases and V by 2 bases; bases with no gene match: 10. The CDR3 reads CASSEFSSGTPPYNEQFF. The CDR3 region has the DNA TGTGCCAGCAGTGAATTCTCTAGCGGGACCCCTCCCTACAATGAGCAGTTCTTC.

The chain couples TRBV5-4 to TRBJ2-3, with 8 bases matching TRBD2. The V gene's germline CDR1 is SGHNT and CDR2 YYREEE (reference sequence). The CDR3 spans 14 residues. The ends lost 1 base at V and 3 bases at J; junction bases unmatched: 1. In nucleotides, the CDR3 is TGTGCCAGCAGCTTGCAGCGGGAGACAGATACGCAGTATTTT. It codes for CASSLQRETDTQYF.

The sample holds a few counts of this clonotype. The chain carries TRBV5-4 and TRBJ2-3, with 9 nucleotides matching TRBD1. The length of the CDR3 is 15 residues. V lost 4 bases to trimming and J lost 2 bases; unmatched junction nucleotides: 5. The germline V gene encodes CDR1 SGHNT and CDR2 YYREEE (reference sequence). CDR3 nucleotide sequence: TGTGCCAGCAGCCCGGACAGGGGTACCACAGATACGCAGTATTTT. Its translation is CASSPDRGTTDTQYF.

The chain uses TRBV27 and TRBJ2-3; 7 bases match TRBD1. The germline V gene encodes CDR1 MNHEY and CDR2 SMNVEV (reference sequence). CDR3 size: 14 residues. V dropped 5 bases and J dropped 4; count of bases not matched to a gene: 6. CDR3 loop: CASSRGQAPDTQYF. The CDR3 DNA sequence: TGTGCCAGCAGTCGCGGACAGGCCCCAGATACGCAGTATTTT.

This clonotype was detected a few times. The chain employs TRBV5-4 and TRBJ2-1, with a tentative D call TRBD1 (6 bases). Per the germline V gene, CDR1 is SGHNT and CDR2 is YYREEE (reference sequence). CDR3 length: 14 residues. V lost 0 bases to trimming and J lost 8 bases, with 12 bases between them. The CDR3 loop reads CASSLGSRGYEQFF. Written as DNA, the CDR3 is TGTGCCAGCAGCTTGGGAAGCAGGGGCTATGAGCAGTTCTTC.

This clonotype was seen many times. J is TRBJ1-5 and V is TRBV9; D unclear. CDR3 length equals 13 residues. V lost 1 base to trimming and J lost 8 bases, with 10 bases between them. Germline values: CDR1 SGDLS, CDR2 YYNGEE. The CDR3 protein is CASSVTPDEPQHF. DNA of the CDR3: TGTGCCAGCAGCGTAACGCCGGATGAGCCCCAGCATTTT.

This clonotype was seen at least ten times. V usage is TRBV10-3 and J usage is TRBJ2-1, with TRBD2 matching over 12 bases. The CDR3 consists of 15 residues. Looked up from germline, CDR1 is ENHRY and CDR2 is SYGVKD. V lost 2 bases, J lost 4 bases, and 0 bases stayed unmatched. The CDR3 DNA sequence: TGTGCCATCAGTGAGACTAGCGGGGGGTACAATGAGCAGTTCTTC. Its protein is CAISETSGGYNEQFF.

The rearrangement uses TRBV2 and TRBJ1-5; D is uncertain. The germline CDR1 and CDR2 sequences are SNHLY and FYNNEI. The ends were cut back, 3 bases at V and 4 bases at J, with 7 bases in the middle. The CDR3 is 13 residues long. The CDR3 spells CASSETRNQPQHF. DNA of the CDR3: TGTGCCAGCAGTGAGACCAGGAATCAGCCCCAGCATTTT.